This T cell receptor beta chain was retrieved from a study of blood T cell repertoires in COVID-19. Study processing details: Estimation of nucleated cell counts was performed using reference gene primer amplification. Repertoires were generated with immunoSEQ multiplex PCR, while TCRdb's copy carries only in-frame clones and drops some. V, J and clone size reflect that table, while D and trimming were determined from the DNA. The table has 150,000 to 200,000 clones, 85% to 95% seen once. The CDR3 sequence is 14 residues long. Per the germline V gene, CDR1 is SGHRS and CDR2 is YFSETQ. V lost 0 bases, J lost 1 base, and 7 bases lay in between.

The gene calls are TRBV5-1 and TRBJ1-1, with D possibly being TRBD1 (5 bases). Material for sequencing was peripheral blood. This TCR was recovered from a woman between 45 and 60 years old with acute or convalescent COVID-19. CDR3 in DNA: TGCGCCAGCAGCTTGGGACAGCAGAACACTGAAGCTTTCTTT. Amino acid sequence: CASSLGQQNTEAFF.